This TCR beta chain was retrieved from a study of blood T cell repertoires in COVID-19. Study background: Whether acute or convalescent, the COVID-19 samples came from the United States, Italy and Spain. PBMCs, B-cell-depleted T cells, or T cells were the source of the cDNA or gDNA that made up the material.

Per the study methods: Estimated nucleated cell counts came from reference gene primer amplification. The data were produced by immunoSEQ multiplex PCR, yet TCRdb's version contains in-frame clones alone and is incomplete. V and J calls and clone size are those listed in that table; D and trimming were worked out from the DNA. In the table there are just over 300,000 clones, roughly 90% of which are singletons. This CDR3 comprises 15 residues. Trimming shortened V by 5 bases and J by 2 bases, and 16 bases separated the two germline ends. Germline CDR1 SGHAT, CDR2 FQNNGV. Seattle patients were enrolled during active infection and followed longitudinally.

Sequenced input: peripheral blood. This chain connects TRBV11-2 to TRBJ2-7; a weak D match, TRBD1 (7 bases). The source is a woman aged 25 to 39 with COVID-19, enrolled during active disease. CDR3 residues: CASSLFPRGAYEQYF. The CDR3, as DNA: TGTGCCAGCAGCCTTTTCCCCAGGGGGGCCTACGAGCAGTACTTC.